Each of the 5 T cell receptor beta chains below was sequenced from the same sample in a study of T cell responses to AZD1222 COVID-19 vaccine. Libraries were prepared by immunoSEQ multiplex PCR; TCRdb keeps only in-frame clonotypes and omits some of them. Found here are roughly 150,000 clones, around nine tenths of them singletons; the top ten hold approximately 1.6%. Sequences were derived from peripheral blood, sampled 28 days after the second AZD1222 dose. These receptor sequences come from an adult who received the AZD1222 COVID-19 vaccine.

The chain has TRBV3-1 (or the pseudogene TRBV3-2) and TRBJ2-3, with TRBD2 as a possible D gene (6 bases). The CDR3 sequence is 14 residues long. Germline values: CDR1 LGHDT, CDR2 YNNKEL (reference sequence). Deletions cut 4 bases from V and 0 bases from J, with 8 bases between. The CDR3 bases are TGTGCCAGCAGCCTAGCGGCTAGCACAGATACGCAGTATTTT. Its translation is CASSLAASTDTQYF.

This clone was recorded only once. The chain is built from TRBV24-1 and TRBJ1-2, with D hard to call. Germline CDR1 KGHDR, CDR2 SFDVKD. V dropped 4 bases and J dropped 2 bases, with 13 bases sitting between them. This CDR3 spans 15 amino acids. DNA of the CDR3: TGTGCCACCAGTGACAAAGCAACGGGGAACTATGGCTACACCTTC. It yields the protein CATSDKATGNYGYTF.

Details on this clone: The germline gene is not matched at one end of the junction; a read error may be the cause. The chain carries TRBV6-1 and TRBJ1-5, with D perhaps matching TRBD1 (6 bases). The CDR3 has 18 residues. The germline CDR1 and CDR2 sequences are MNHNS and SASEGT. CDR3 amino acids: CASSEGWTATYSNQPQHF. CDR3 DNA sequence: TGTGCCAGCAGCGAAGGTTGGACAGCTACTTATAGCAATCAGCCCCAGCATTTT.

The chain joins TRBV19 to TRBJ2-1, with 11 nucleotides matching TRBD2. The CDR3 has 16 amino acids. V gave up 7 bases and J gave up 0 bases; unmatched junction bases: 5. Per germline, CDR1 LNHDA and CDR2 SQIVND (reference sequence). CDR3 sequence: CASTLAGGSSYNEQFF. The CDR3 coding sequence is TGTGCCAGTACCCTAGCGGGAGGTAGCTCCTACAATGAGCAGTTCTTC.

The chain is built from TRBV7-2 and TRBJ2-3, with D uncertain. Looked up from germline, CDR1 is SGHTA and CDR2 is FQGNSA. This CDR3 region has 16 residues. V lost 3 bases to trimming and J lost 0 bases, with 13 bases between them. CDR3 residues: CASSFSRVSSTDTQYF. The CDR3 DNA reads TGTGCCAGCAGCTTTAGTCGAGTTTCTAGCACAGATACGCAGTATTTT.